The clone carrying this T cell receptor (delta chain) showed up just a few times. TCRdb's listed protein matches a much larger clone and diverges from this DNA's translation at residue 3, likely through a read error; the protein shown comes from the DNA. The receptor sequences were amplified from genomic DNA of peripheral blood mononuclear cells. The CDR3 totals 16 residues. CDR1 and CDR2 (germline): GEAIGNYY, EKD. The data belong to a study of gamma delta lymphoproliferative disorders and STAT genes. TCRdb ran CATT on the multiplex PCR reads. The sample consists of several thousand delta-chain clones, roughly 1% of them appearing once.

The chain has TRDV2 and TRDJ1; TRDD3 aligns across 8 bases. The sequencing input was blood. The clonotype originates from a human donor in good health. CDR3 loop: CARDTITGGQENKLIF. DNA for the CDR3: TGTGCCCGTGACACTATTACTGGGGGCCAAGAGAATAAACTCATCTTT.